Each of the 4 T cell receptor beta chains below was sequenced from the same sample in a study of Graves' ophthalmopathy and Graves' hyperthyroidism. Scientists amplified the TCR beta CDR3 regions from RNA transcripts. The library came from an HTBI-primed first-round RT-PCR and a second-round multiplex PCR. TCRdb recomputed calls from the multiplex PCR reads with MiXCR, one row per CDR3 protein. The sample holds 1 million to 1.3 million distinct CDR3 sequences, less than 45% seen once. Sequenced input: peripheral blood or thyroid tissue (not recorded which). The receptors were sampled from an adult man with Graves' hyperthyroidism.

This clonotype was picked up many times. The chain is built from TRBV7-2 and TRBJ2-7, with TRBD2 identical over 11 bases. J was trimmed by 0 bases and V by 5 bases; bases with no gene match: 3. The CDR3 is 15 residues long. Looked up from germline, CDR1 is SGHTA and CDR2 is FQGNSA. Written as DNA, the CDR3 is TGTGCCAGCAGCATGACTAGCGGGACCTCCTACGAGCAGTACTTC. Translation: CASSMTSGTSYEQYF.

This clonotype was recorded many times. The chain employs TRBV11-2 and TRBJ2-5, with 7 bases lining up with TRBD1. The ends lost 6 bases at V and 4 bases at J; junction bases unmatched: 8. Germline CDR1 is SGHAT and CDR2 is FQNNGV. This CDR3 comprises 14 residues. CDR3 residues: CASRDTGARETQYF. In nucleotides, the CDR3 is TGTGCCAGCAGGGACACAGGGGCTCGAGAGACCCAGTACTTC.

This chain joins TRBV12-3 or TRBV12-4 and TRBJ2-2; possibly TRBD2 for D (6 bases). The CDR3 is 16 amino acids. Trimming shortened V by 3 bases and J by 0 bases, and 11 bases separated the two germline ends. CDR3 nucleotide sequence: TGTGCCAGCAGTTTTAGGGCGGGAACGAACACCGGGGAGCTGTTTTTT. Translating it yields CASSFRAGTNTGELFF.

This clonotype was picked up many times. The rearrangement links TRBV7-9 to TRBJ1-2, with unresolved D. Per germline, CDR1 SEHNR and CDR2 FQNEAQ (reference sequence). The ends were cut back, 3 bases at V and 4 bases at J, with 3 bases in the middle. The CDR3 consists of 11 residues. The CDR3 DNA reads TGTGCCAGCAGCTTTATCTATGGCTACACCTTC. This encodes CASSFIYGYTF.